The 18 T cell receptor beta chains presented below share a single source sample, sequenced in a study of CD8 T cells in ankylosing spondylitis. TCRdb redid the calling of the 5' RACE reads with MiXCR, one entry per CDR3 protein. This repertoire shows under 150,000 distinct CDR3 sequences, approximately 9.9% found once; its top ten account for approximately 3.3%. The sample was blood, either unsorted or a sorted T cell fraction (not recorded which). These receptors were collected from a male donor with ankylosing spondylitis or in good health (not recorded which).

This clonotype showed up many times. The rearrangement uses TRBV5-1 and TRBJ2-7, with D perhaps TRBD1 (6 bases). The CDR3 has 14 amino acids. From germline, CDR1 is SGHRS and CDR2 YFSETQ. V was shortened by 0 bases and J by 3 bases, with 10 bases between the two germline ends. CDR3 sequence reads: CASSLVGASYEQYF. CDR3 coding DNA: TGCGCCAGCAGCTTGGTGGGGGCAAGCTACGAGCAGTACTTC.

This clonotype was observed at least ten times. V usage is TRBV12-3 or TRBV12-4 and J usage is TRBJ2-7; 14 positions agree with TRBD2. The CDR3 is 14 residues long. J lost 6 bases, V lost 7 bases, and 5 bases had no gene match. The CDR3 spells CASTGTSGSREQYF. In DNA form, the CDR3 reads TGTGCCAGCACCGGGACTAGCGGGAGTCGCGAGCAGTACTTC.

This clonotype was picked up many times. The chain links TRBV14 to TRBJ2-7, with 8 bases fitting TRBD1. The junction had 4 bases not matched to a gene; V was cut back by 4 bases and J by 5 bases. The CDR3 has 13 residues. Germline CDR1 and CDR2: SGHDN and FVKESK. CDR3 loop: CASSPDRGDEQYF. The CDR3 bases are TGTGCCAGCAGCCCTGACAGGGGCGACGAGCAGTACTTC.

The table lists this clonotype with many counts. CDR3 protein: CSARPSANYNEQFF. The CDR3, as DNA: TGCAGTGCTAGACCTAGCGCTAACTACAATGAGCAGTTCTTC. The V call is TRBV20-1, the J call TRBJ2-1, with a weak D call TRBD2 (6 bases). V shed 2 bases and J shed 3 bases, with 11 bases lying between them. Germline-derived CDR1 and CDR2 are DFQATT and SNEGSKA (reference sequence). The CDR3 contains 14 residues.

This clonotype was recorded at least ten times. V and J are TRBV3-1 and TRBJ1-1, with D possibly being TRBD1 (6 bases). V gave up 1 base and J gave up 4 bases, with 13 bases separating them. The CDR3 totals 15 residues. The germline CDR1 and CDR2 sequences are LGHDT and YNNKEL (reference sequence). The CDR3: CASSQGTVRITEAFF. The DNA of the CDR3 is TGTGCCAGCAGCCAAGGGACAGTAAGGATCACTGAAGCTTTCTTT.

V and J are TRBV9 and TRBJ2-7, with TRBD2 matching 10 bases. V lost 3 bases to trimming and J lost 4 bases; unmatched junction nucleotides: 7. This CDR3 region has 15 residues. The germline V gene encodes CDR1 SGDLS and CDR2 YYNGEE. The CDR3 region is CASSGRTSGMYEQYF. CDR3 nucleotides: TGTGCCAGCAGCGGCCGGACTAGCGGAATGTACGAGCAGTACTTC.

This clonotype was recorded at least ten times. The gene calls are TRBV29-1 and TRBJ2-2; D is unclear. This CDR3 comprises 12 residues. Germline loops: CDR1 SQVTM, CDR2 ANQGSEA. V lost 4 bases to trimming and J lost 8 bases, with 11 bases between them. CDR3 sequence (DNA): TGCAGCGTTGTAGGCTTGTTAGGGGAGCTGTTTTTT. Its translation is CSVVGLLGELFF.

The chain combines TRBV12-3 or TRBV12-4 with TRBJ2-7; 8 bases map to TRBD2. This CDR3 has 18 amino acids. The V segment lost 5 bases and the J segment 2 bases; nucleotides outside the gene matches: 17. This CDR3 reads CASSPMSLAGYLTYEQYF. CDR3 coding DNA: TGTGCCAGCAGTCCCATGTCATTAGCGGGATACCTTACCTACGAGCAGTACTTC.

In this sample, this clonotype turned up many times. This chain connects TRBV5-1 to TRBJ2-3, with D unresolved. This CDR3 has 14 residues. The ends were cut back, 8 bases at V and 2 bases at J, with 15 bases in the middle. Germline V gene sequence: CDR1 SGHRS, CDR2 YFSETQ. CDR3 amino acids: CASSDVTLTDTQYF. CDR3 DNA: TGCGCCAGTTCTGACGTTACCCTCACAGATACGCAGTATTTT.

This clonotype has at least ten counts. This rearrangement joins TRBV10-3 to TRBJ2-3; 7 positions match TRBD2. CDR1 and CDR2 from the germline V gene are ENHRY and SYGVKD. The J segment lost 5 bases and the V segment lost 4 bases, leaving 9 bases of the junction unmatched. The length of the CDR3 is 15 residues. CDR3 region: CAISVTSFEQDTQYF. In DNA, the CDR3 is TGTGCCATCAGTGTGACTAGCTTTGAGCAAGATACGCAGTATTTT.

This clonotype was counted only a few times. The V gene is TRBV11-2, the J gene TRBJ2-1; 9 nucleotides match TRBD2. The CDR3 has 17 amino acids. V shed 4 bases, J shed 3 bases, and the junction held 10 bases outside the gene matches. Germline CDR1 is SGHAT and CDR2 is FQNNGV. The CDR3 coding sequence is TGTGCCAGCAGCTCCGCTCCGGGCGGGAGGGACTACAATGAGCAGTTCTTC. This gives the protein CASSSAPGGRDYNEQFF.

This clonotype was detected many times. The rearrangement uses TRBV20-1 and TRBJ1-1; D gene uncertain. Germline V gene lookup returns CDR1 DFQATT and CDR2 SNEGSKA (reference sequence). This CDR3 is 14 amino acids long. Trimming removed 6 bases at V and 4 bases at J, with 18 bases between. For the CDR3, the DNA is TGCAGTGCCCCGGTTCCGGGCTACGGCACTGAAGCTTTCTTT. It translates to CSAPVPGYGTEAFF.

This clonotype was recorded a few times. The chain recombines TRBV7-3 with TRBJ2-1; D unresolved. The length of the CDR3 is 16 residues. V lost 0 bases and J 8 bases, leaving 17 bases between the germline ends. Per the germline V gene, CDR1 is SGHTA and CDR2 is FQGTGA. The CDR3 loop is CASSLTSGLAYDEQFF. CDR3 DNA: TGTGCCAGCAGCTTAACCTCCGGTCTTGCATACGATGAGCAGTTCTTC.

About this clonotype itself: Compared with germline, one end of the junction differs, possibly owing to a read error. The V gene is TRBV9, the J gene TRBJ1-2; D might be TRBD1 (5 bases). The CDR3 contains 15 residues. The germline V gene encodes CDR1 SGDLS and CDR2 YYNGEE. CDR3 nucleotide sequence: TGTGCCAGCCGCGTAGCGGAGGGGCGAGACATGGGCTACACCTTC. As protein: CASRVAEGRDMGYTF.

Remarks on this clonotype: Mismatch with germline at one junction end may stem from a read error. For the CDR3, the DNA is TGTGCCAGCAGCCCCGCCGGGACCCATGCAAACTTC. The encoded protein is CASSPAGTHANF. This rearrangement joins TRBV7-2 to TRBJ2-7; tentatively, D is TRBD1 or TRBD2 (5 bases each). The CDR3 runs to 12 residues. Germline V gives CDR1 SGHTA, CDR2 FQGNSA.

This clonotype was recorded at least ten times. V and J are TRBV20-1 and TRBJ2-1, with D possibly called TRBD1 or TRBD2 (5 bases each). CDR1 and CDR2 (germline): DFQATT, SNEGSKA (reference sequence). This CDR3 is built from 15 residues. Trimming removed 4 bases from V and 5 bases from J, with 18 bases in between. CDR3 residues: CSAKTPGPNNNEQFF. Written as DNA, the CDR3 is TGCAGTGCTAAAACACCGGGGCCTAATAACAATGAGCAGTTCTTC.

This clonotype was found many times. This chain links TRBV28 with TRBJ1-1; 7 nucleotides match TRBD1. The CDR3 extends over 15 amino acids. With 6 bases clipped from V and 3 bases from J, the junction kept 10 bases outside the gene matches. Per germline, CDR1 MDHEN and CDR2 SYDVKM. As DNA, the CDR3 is TGTGCCAGCAGACTTGACAGGGTAGGGTACACTGAAGCTTTCTTT. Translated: CASRLDRVGYTEAFF.

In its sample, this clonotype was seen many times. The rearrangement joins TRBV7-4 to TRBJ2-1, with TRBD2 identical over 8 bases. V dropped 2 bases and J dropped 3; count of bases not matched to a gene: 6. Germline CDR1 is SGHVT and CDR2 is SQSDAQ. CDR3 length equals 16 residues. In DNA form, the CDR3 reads TGTGCCAGCAGCTTACCTAGCGGGCTTTTCTACAATGAGCAGTTCTTC. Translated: CASSLPSGLFYNEQFF.